This TCR beta chain was recorded in a study of metastatic and nonmetastatic thyroid tumors. Study-level background: Across blood and tumor or nodule tissue, repertoires from malignant and benign thyroid patients were compared with one another. Study observations and caveats: It was reportedly found that TCR beta diversity was significantly higher in malignant thyroid tumors than in benign nodules, a difference seen in both blood and tumor samples.

The entire patient cohort was treatment-naive prior to thyroid surgery. Source study methods: Construction of a distant-metastasis classifier for papillary thyroid cancer relied on CDR3 differences across clinicopathological groups. TCRdb ran MiXCR on the PCR reads. These V and J calls are TCRdb output, not the study's own analysis. The table has 34,000 or so clones, about 20% seen once; the top ten hold about 7.8%. There are many counts of this clone. Its matching antigen is unknown. The TCR originated in a female donor with papillary thyroid cancer or a benign thyroid nodule (not recorded which). Some clones in this sample may be carry-over from other donors' samples. The sample consisted of blood.

The CDR3 loop reads CASSVPASGRGAGNEKLFF. The CDR3 DNA is TGTGCCAGCAGTGTACCCGCGTCGGGGAGGGGAGCTGGTAATGAAAAACTGTTTTTT. V usage is TRBV2 and J usage is TRBJ1-4; D possibly corresponds to TRBD1 (5 bases). In germline, CDR1 is SNHLY, CDR2 FYNNEI. This CDR3 contains 19 residues. V lost 4 bases, J lost 4 bases, and 25 bases lay in between.